This TCR beta chain stems from a study of shared clonotypes between healthy human individuals. Terminally differentiated effector memory CD45RA+ cells were excluded by CCR7 positive selection of CD45RO-negative cells. Healthy HIV-negative adults with no recent acute infections or vaccinations were recruited as donors. General study points: Estimated richness values were generally larger in naive subsets than in memory subsets. Generation of non-shared clonotypes was less probable than generation of clonotypes shared by all four donors.

The repertoire was sequenced with immunoSEQ multiplex PCR; TCRdb's copy has only in-frame clones and lacks some. The profile covers some 2 million clones, with roughly 94% appearing a single time and 1.2% taken by the ten largest. The V gene lost 0 bases and the J gene lost 5 bases, with 16 bases spanning the gap. CDR1 and CDR2 from the germline V gene are LGHNA and YSLEER. This CDR3 spans 16 amino acids. For this clone: Its antigen is not identified.

What was sequenced was naive CD8+ T cells sorted from blood. This TCR was recovered from a man aged 18 to 35 in good health. The rearrangement links TRBV4-3 to TRBJ2-5, with D unresolved. CDR3 protein: CASSQDWSHLGETQYF. In nucleotides, the CDR3 is TGCGCCAGCAGCCAAGATTGGAGCCACCTAGGGGAGACCCAGTACTTC.